The next 30 T cell receptor beta chains were all read from a single sample in a study of T cells in Graves' hyperthyroidism and ophthalmopathy (dated by TCRdb to about 2019). Receptor libraries were prepared by multiplex PCR. Instrument used: Illumina HiSeq 2000. TCR beta CDR3 regions were amplified from RNA transcripts. For the first round of RT-PCR on the TCR CDR3, the HTBI primer set was used together with the Qiagen OneStep RT-PCR kit. The public reads were reanalyzed by TCRdb: fastp trimming at Q25, MiXCR alignment, in-frame beta chains only. Rows with a matching CDR3 protein are joined into one entry that keeps the most common DNA and genes. The sample table lists some 440,000 distinct CDR3 sequences, 15% to 18% of them with a count of one. 14% of the sample lies in the top ten. Sequencing was performed on blood. These receptors originate from a woman between 18 and 29 years old with Graves' hyperthyroidism.

In its sample, this clonotype was seen a few times. This chain joins TRBV7-8 and TRBJ2-7, with a tentative D call TRBD2 (5 bases). The length of the CDR3 is 14 residues. V was clipped by 5 bases and J by 1 base, with 12 bases between them. Germline V gene sequence: CDR1 SGHVS, CDR2 FQNEAQ. In DNA, the CDR3 is TGTGCCAGCAGCCAGGTTCGGGGTTCCTACGAGCAGTACTTC. It translates to CASSQVRGSYEQYF.

This clonotype has a count of ten or more. The gene calls are TRBV12-5 and TRBJ2-1; 7 positions agree with TRBD1. Trimming took 3 bases from V and 6 from J; bases not matched to a gene: 5. Per germline, CDR1 LGHNT and CDR2 FRNRAP. The CDR3 is 14 amino acids. CDR3 region: CASGFGNRGNEQFF. Here the CDR3 DNA reads TGTGCTAGTGGTTTCGGGAACAGGGGCAATGAGCAGTTCTTC.

This clonotype was recorded many times. The chain employs TRBV11-3 and TRBJ2-1; 8 bases agree with TRBD2. The CDR3 spans 14 residues. With 2 bases clipped from V and 8 bases from J, the junction kept 5 bases outside the gene matches. Germline lookup yields CDR1 SGHNT and CDR2 YENEEA. CDR3 sequence: CASSLYAGGDEQFF. The CDR3 DNA sequence: TGTGCCAGCAGCTTATATGCGGGGGGCGATGAGCAGTTCTTC.

This clonotype was detected only a few times. V is TRBV6-5 and J is TRBJ2-7, with D unresolved. The CDR3 is 14 residues long. Germline values: CDR1 MNHEY, CDR2 SVGAGI. The germline V and J ends were trimmed by 5 bases and 0 bases, with 11 bases remaining between them. CDR3 region: CASSLTQLSYEQYF. CDR3 bases: TGTGCCAGCAGTCTGACTCAACTCTCCTACGAGCAGTACTTC.

Only a few counts were recorded for this clonotype. This chain joins TRBV25-1 and TRBJ2-1, with D perhaps TRBD1 or TRBD2 (5 bases each). Looked up from germline, CDR1 is MGHDK and CDR2 is SYGVNS. V shed 9 bases and J shed 15 bases, with 24 bases lying between them. The CDR3 runs to 13 residues. CDR3 region: CASAFGARVPLFF. DNA for the CDR3: TGTGCCAGTGCCTTCGGGGCGCGGGTACCGTTGTTCTTC.

Of note for this clonotype: A much larger clone differs by one base, so this may be a read error. The chain has TRBV28 and TRBJ2-1; the D gene is possibly TRBD2 (6 bases). The ends were cut back, 3 bases at V and 0 bases at J, with 9 bases in the middle. Germline V lookup: CDR1 MDHEN, CDR2 SYDVKM. The CDR3 has 15 amino acids. Written as DNA, the CDR3 is TGTGCCAGCAGTTTCGGGGGTATCTCCTACAATGAGCAGTTCTTC. Translation: CASSFGGISYNEQFF.

Concerning this clonotype: A much larger clone is a single base away; this may be a read error. V usage is TRBV10-3 and J usage is TRBJ2-7; tentatively, D is TRBD1 or TRBD2 (6 bases each). Germline loops: CDR1 ENHRY, CDR2 SYGVKD. CDR3 size: 15 residues. CDR3 coding DNA: TGTACCATCAGTGAGTCGGCGGGACACTCCTACGAGCAGTACTTC. Residues: CTISESAGHSYEQYF.

V usage is TRBV20-1 and J usage is TRBJ2-2; 11 nucleotides line up with TRBD2. In germline, CDR1 is DFQATT, CDR2 SNEGSKA (reference sequence). Trimming at V came to 5 bases and at J to 4 bases, leaving 12 bases not matched to a gene. This CDR3 spans 17 amino acids. CDR3 loop: CSALLLAGESRTGELFF. Here the CDR3 DNA reads TGCAGTGCTTTACTACTAGCGGGAGAAAGTCGCACCGGGGAGCTGTTTTTT.

This clonotype has more than one count but fewer than ten. The genes are TRBV3-1 and TRBJ2-7, with 12 positions matching TRBD2. The junction had 6 bases not matched to a gene; V was cut back by 4 bases and J by 2 bases. The CDR3 is 16 amino acids. The germline gives CDR1 LGHDT, CDR2 YNNKEL (reference sequence). CDR3: CASSPTSGSITYEQYF. In DNA form, the CDR3 reads TGTGCCAGCAGCCCGACTAGCGGGAGCATCACCTACGAGCAGTACTTC.

This clonotype was detected a few times. The V call is TRBV9, the J call TRBJ2-2; 10 bases align to TRBD2. V trimming: 0 bases; J trimming: 6 bases; junction bases outside the gene matches: 8. Germline-derived CDR1 and CDR2 are SGDLS and YYNGEE. This CDR3 is built from 17 residues. CDR3 protein: CASSVGTLAGVPGELFF. The CDR3 DNA is TGTGCCAGCAGCGTAGGAACCCTAGCGGGAGTGCCCGGGGAGCTGTTTTTT.

V usage is TRBV10-1 and J usage is TRBJ2-2, with D maybe TRBD1 (7 bases). V lost 2 bases to trimming and J lost 4 bases, with 14 bases between them. In germline, CDR1 is WNHNN, CDR2 SYGVQD (reference sequence). The CDR3 is 16 amino acids. CDR3 loop: CASSEPGQGGTGELFF. DNA of the CDR3: TGCGCCAGCAGTGAGCCCGGGCAGGGGGGCACCGGGGAGCTGTTTTTT.

Of note for this clonotype: One base away lies a much larger clone, so this may be a sequencing read error. Because the CDR3 is missing its conserved closing phenylalanine or tryptophan, this is likely a read error. The V call is TRBV11-2, the J call TRBJ2-3; possible D gene TRBD2, 6 bases. The CDR3 has 14 residues. V lost 5 bases to trimming and J lost 0 bases, with 9 bases between them. Germline-derived CDR1 and CDR2 are SGHAT and FQNNGV. The CDR3 sequence: CASSQGLSTDTQYS. The CDR3 DNA is TGTGCCAGCAGCCAGGGACTTAGCACAGATACGCAGTATTCT.

The chain links TRBV18 to TRBJ1-2, with 8 bases lining up with TRBD1. The CDR3 sequence is 19 residues long. The germline V gene has CDR1 KGHSH and CDR2 LQKENI. The J segment lost 6 bases and the V segment lost 4 bases, leaving 22 bases of the junction unmatched. The CDR3 DNA follows: TGTGCCAGCTCACTCCTCCCGACAGGGGAGCATGGACTACTCAATGGCTACACCTTC. Protein: CASSLLPTGEHGLLNGYTF.

In its sample, this clonotype was seen many times. The chain uses TRBV2 and TRBJ1-1; D remains unclear. Germline V lookup: CDR1 SNHLY, CDR2 FYNNEI. The CDR3 is made up of 13 amino acids. V dropped 6 bases and J dropped 2 bases, with 10 bases sitting between them. The CDR3 spells CASRGSGNTEAFF. In DNA form, the CDR3 reads TGTGCCAGCAGGGGATCAGGTAACACTGAAGCTTTCTTT. Combining the CDR3 with reference TRBV2 and TRBJ1-1 gives the whole variable domain EPEVTQTPSHQVTQMGQEVILRCVPISNHLYFYWYRQILGQKVEFLVSFYNNEISEKSEIFDDQFSVERPDGSNFTLKIRSTKLEDSAMYFCASRGSGNTEAFFGQGTRLTVV.

A few counts support this clonotype. The J gene is TRBJ2-7, the V gene TRBV27, with 10 nucleotides matching TRBD1. The CDR3 extends over 14 amino acids. J was trimmed by 9 bases and V by 6 bases; bases with no gene match: 11. Germline values: CDR1 MNHEY, CDR2 SMNVEV (reference sequence). The CDR3 DNA reads as TGTGCCAGCAGGGAGGAATGGGACAGGGGCCCGCAGTACTTC. This codes for CASREEWDRGPQYF.

At least ten counts were recorded for this clonotype. The rearrangement joins TRBV6-1 to TRBJ2-3; TRBD2 matches at 11 bases. CDR3 length: 14 amino acids. The V gene's germline CDR1 is MNHNS and CDR2 SASEGT. Trimming removed 7 bases from V and 6 bases from J; junction bases left unmatched: 6. DNA of the CDR3: TGTGCCAGCAAAACTAGCGGGAGTGGGGATACGCAGTATTTT. Protein: CASKTSGSGDTQYF.

This clonotype was seen many times. V is TRBV6-1 and J is TRBJ2-3; 9 bases map to TRBD1. CDR3 length equals 17 residues. Germline CDR1 is MNHNS and CDR2 is SASEGT. The ends lost 3 bases at V and 2 bases at J; junction bases unmatched: 9. The CDR3 sequence is CASSEAPGQGFTDTQYF. The CDR3 DNA sequence: TGTGCCAGCAGTGAGGCGCCGGGACAGGGTTTCACAGATACGCAGTATTTT.

This clonotype came up a few times. This rearrangement joins TRBV7-9 to TRBJ2-7; possible D gene TRBD1, 5 bases. In germline, CDR1 is SEHNR, CDR2 FQNEAQ (reference sequence). This CDR3 is built from 17 residues. V shed 4 bases and J shed 4 bases, with 23 bases lying between them. In nucleotides, the CDR3 is TGTGCCAGCAGCTCCCCTGAATTTGGGGCGAATTTGTACGAGCAGTACTTC. Its protein is CASSSPEFGANLYEQYF. The whole variable domain, filled in from reference TRBV7-9 and TRBJ2-7, reads DTGVSQNPRHKITKRGQNVTFRCDPISEHNRLYWYRQTLGQGPEFLTYFQNEAQLEKSRLLSDRFSAERPKGSFSTLEIQRTEQGDSAMYLCASSSPEFGANLYEQYFGPGTRLTVT.

This clonotype has just a few counts. J is TRBJ2-1 and V is TRBV7-3; 10 positions match TRBD2. This CDR3 region has 16 residues. The J segment lost 7 bases and the V segment lost 8 bases, leaving 14 bases of the junction unmatched. Germline assignment: CDR1 SGHTA and CDR2 FQGTGA. The DNA for the CDR3 is TGTGCCAGCTCTAAGGGAGCGGGGGGGGGTACAAATGAGCAGTTCTTC. Encoded protein: CASSKGAGGGTNEQFF.

In its sample, this clonotype was seen a few times. The chain recombines TRBV7-2 with TRBJ1-1; 7 nucleotides match TRBD1. V gave up 5 bases and J gave up 1 base; unmatched junction bases: 4. CDR1 is SGHTA, CDR2 FQGNSA, per germline. The CDR3 is 14 amino acids. In DNA form, the CDR3 reads TGTGCCAGCAGCAAAGGGACAGCGAACACTGAAGCTTTCTTT. This encodes CASSKGTANTEAFF.

The chain's CDR3 is CASAKGTGNTIYF. The CDR3 bases are TGTGCCAGCGCTAAGGGGACCGGAAACACCATATATTTT. The chain combines TRBV12-3 or TRBV12-4 with TRBJ1-3, with D possibly matching TRBD1 (5 bases). V was cut by 8 bases and J by 4 bases, with 12 bases left in between. This CDR3 has 13 amino acids.

The sample holds many counts of this clonotype. This chain links TRBV20-1 with TRBJ1-5; D is unresolved. Between the trimmed V and J ends, which lost 3 bases and 1 base, there was a span of 10 bases. The CDR3 spans 14 residues. In germline, CDR1 is DFQATT, CDR2 SNEGSKA (reference sequence). Here the CDR3 DNA reads TGCAGTGCTAGGAAGACCAGCAGCAATCAGCCCCAGCATTTT. Translating gives CSARKTSSNQPQHF.

There are many counts of this clonotype. The chain joins TRBV28 to TRBJ2-7; 9 bases align to TRBD2. Germline lookup yields CDR1 MDHEN and CDR2 SYDVKM. J gave up 4 bases and V 6 bases, and 13 bases lay outside the gene matches. The CDR3 is 16 residues long. CDR3 in amino acids: CASSYLAAGGSYEQYF. The CDR3 DNA is TGTGCCAGCAGCTACCTGGCTGCGGGAGGGTCATACGAGCAGTACTTC.

The sample holds many counts of this clonotype. CDR3 bases: TGTGCCAGCAGCTTAGCGATAGCTGCACAAGAGACCCAGTACTTC. Its protein product is CASSLAIAAQETQYF. The rearrangement joins TRBV7-8 to TRBJ2-5; D ambiguous. Deletions cut 0 bases from V and 2 bases from J, with 10 bases between. The CDR3 has 15 residues. CDR1 and CDR2 (germline): SGHVS, FQNEAQ.

In this sample, this clonotype turned up many times. The CDR3 reads CASSLGRDPIYGYTF. The CDR3 coding sequence is TGTGCCAGCAGCTTGGGCAGGGACCCTATCTATGGCTACACCTTC. This chain links TRBV5-6 with TRBJ1-2; maybe TRBD1 (5 bases). Germline V gives CDR1 SGHDT, CDR2 YYEEEE. This CDR3 has 15 residues. V was cut by 0 bases and J by 4 bases, with 13 bases left in between.

This clonotype was found many times. CDR3 residues: CSARVREWYTQYF. The CDR3, as DNA: TGCAGTGCTAGAGTGCGGGAGTGGTATACGCAGTATTTT. The chain links TRBV20-1 to TRBJ2-3, with 7 bases lining up with TRBD2. The germline gives CDR1 DFQATT, CDR2 SNEGSKA (reference sequence). This CDR3 spans 13 amino acids. Losses at the gene ends were 1 base for V and 7 bases for J; bases not matched to a gene: 5.

The chain recombines TRBV24-1 with TRBJ2-7; D unclear. Trimming removed 6 bases from V and 2 bases from J, with 16 bases in between. CDR1 and CDR2 (germline): KGHDR, SFDVKD. The CDR3 length is 15 residues. CDR3 amino acids: CATSQKTLPTYEQYF. CDR3 coding DNA: TGTGCCACCAGTCAGAAGACACTCCCGACCTACGAGCAGTACTTC.

This clonotype has ten or more counts. The V gene is TRBV28, the J gene TRBJ2-7, with 7 bases aligning to TRBD2. The germline V gene encodes CDR1 MDHEN and CDR2 SYDVKM. V dropped 7 bases and J dropped 3; count of bases not matched to a gene: 9. The CDR3 contains 14 residues. CDR3: CASMLSSGNYEQYF. For the CDR3, the DNA is TGTGCCAGCATGCTGTCTAGCGGAAACTACGAGCAGTACTTC.

This clonotype was recorded many times. V gene TRBV5-6 combines with J gene TRBJ1-1; 8 bases agree with TRBD1. Germline V gene data show CDR1 as SGHDT and CDR2 as YYEEEE. With V trimmed by 1 base and J by 0 bases, 8 bases remained unmatched. This CDR3 comprises 17 residues. Written as DNA, the CDR3 is TGTGCCAGCAGCTTGACAGGGGGATCCATTTTGAACACTGAAGCTTTCTTT. Translated: CASSLTGGSILNTEAFF. The full variable domain, completed using reference TRBV5-6 and TRBJ1-1, is DAGVTQSPTHLIKTRGQQVTLRCSPKSGHDTVSWYQQALGQGPQFIFQYYEEEERQRGNFPDRFSGHQFPNYSSELNVNALLLGDSALYLCASSLTGGSILNTEAFFGQGTRLTVV.

V usage is TRBV10-1 and J usage is TRBJ1-4; possibly TRBD1 for D (5 bases). Germline-derived CDR1 and CDR2 are WNHNN and SYGVQD (reference sequence). The CDR3 runs 16 residues. V lost 3 bases and J lost 0, with 11 bases in between. CDR3 sequence reads: CASSDHRSATNEKLFF. The DNA for the CDR3 is TGCGCCAGCAGTGACCACAGGAGCGCAACTAATGAAAAACTGTTTTTT.